A single sample gave rise to the 16 T cell receptor beta chains below, sequenced in a study of cytomegalovirus exposure and HLA in healthy donors (dated by TCRdb to about 2017). Library prep was done by the immunoSEQ multiplex PCR assay. For the multiplex PCR, a mixture combining 60 forward primers for TCR Vbeta segments and 13 reverse primers for TCR Jbeta segments was used. Entries here come from immuneACCESS through TCRdb and include only in-frame sequences with V and J called. Some clones fail to appear in such tables; in the studies checked, an unresolved V gene covers under half of the shortfall, and the cause of the remainder is unknown. This sample comprises 150,000 to 200,000 clones, about 77% of them detected only once. Roughly 10% of the sample goes to the ten largest clones. The sequenced material came from PBMCs. These receptor sequences come from a man between 18 and 35 years old in good health and CMV-seropositive.

The J gene is TRBJ2-1, the V gene TRBV4-3; no clear D gene. Germline loops: CDR1 LGHNA, CDR2 YSLEER. V was clipped by 1 base and J by 10 bases, with 14 bases between them. The CDR3 has 14 amino acids. CDR3 sequence reads: CASSQGSREPEQFF. CDR3 coding DNA: TGCGCCAGCAGCCAAGGATCTCGCGAGCCCGAGCAGTTCTTC.

J is TRBJ1-5 and V is TRBV6-1, with a weak D call TRBD1 (6 bases). Germline V lookup: CDR1 MNHNS, CDR2 SASEGT. This CDR3 spans 15 amino acids. Trimming shortened V by 4 bases and J by 4 bases, and 14 bases separated the two germline ends. CDR3 nucleotide sequence: TGTGCCAGCAGTGCACAGGGTTTTGGGAATCAGCCCCAGCATTTT. Its translation is CASSAQGFGNQPQHF.

The chain couples TRBV25-1 to TRBJ1-4; the D gene is possibly TRBD1 (5 bases). CDR3 length: 12 amino acids. Germline V gives CDR1 MGHDK, CDR2 SYGVNS. CDR3 amino acids: CAAGAGGEKLFF. The DNA for the CDR3 is TGTGCAGCCGGGGCGGGGGGTGAAAAACTGTTTTTT.

J is TRBJ1-3 and V is TRBV14; D not certain. The length of the CDR3 is 16 residues. V gave up 1 base and J gave up 0 bases, with 10 bases separating them. In germline, CDR1 is SGHDN, CDR2 FVKESK. CDR3 sequence: CASSQVGGFSGNTIYF. For the CDR3, the DNA is TGTGCCAGCAGCCAAGTTGGAGGTTTCTCTGGAAACACCATATATTTT.

The gene calls are TRBV7-2 and TRBJ2-5; tentative D call: TRBD2 (5 bases). The CDR3 length is 14 residues. Trimming pared 1 base from V and 2 bases from J, leaving 8 bases between. Germline CDR1 reads SGHTA; CDR2 reads FQGNSA. CDR3 region: CASSLGGSQETQYF. CDR3 bases: TGTGCCAGCAGCTTAGGAGGGTCGCAAGAGACCCAGTACTTC.

This clone was seen a few times. A far larger clone is one base from this, pointing to a likely read error. The chain uses TRBV5-6 and TRBJ2-3, with 9 bases identical to TRBD1. In germline, CDR1 is SGHDT, CDR2 YYEEEE. The V segment lost 4 bases and the J segment 2 bases; nucleotides outside the gene matches: 8. The CDR3 runs to 16 residues. CDR3 residues: CASSGGQGSTTDTQYF. The CDR3 DNA follows: TGTGCCAGCAGCGGGGGACAGGGCTCTACCACAGATACGCAGTATTTT.

In regard to this clone: Germline and junction disagree at one end, which may indicate a read error. The genes are TRBV4-3 and TRBJ2-1, with D uncertain. This CDR3 has 14 amino acids. Looked up from germline, CDR1 is LGHNA and CDR2 is YSLEER. CDR3 sequence reads: CASSQGRKIDEQFF. The CDR3 coding sequence is TGCGCCAGCAGTCAAGGGCGGAAAATCGATGAGCAGTTCTTC.

The chain combines TRBV9 with TRBJ2-7, with 9 bases fitting TRBD1. This CDR3 contains 15 residues. With V trimmed by 4 bases and J by 6 bases, 11 bases remained unmatched. CDR1 is SGDLS, CDR2 YYNGEE, per germline. The CDR3 spells CASSPNRDRVSEQYF. As DNA, the CDR3 is TGTGCCAGCAGCCCCAACCGGGACAGGGTATCCGAGCAGTACTTC.

This clone was seen a single time. The chain employs TRBV28 and TRBJ1-3; D is uncertain. The CDR3 has 16 residues. The V end lost 5 bases, the J end lost 0 bases, and 14 bases lay between the germline ends. Per germline, CDR1 MDHEN and CDR2 SYDVKM. CDR3 loop: CASSQPRVLSGNTIYF. CDR3 bases: TGTGCCAGCAGTCAGCCCCGGGTACTCTCTGGAAACACCATATATTTT.

The rearrangement joins TRBV19 to TRBJ1-5, with TRBD1 identical over 10 bases. The germline V gene has CDR1 LNHDA and CDR2 SQIVND (reference sequence). V was clipped by 3 bases and J by 6 bases; unmatched bases: 5. The CDR3 is 15 amino acids. CDR3 sequence: CASSIPDRGSQPQHF. The CDR3 DNA reads TGTGCCAGTAGTATTCCGGACAGGGGGAGTCAGCCCCAGCATTTT.

This chain joins TRBV7-6 and TRBJ1-4; 9 nucleotides agree with TRBD1. CDR1 and CDR2 from the germline V gene are SGHVS and FNYEAQ. The CDR3 runs to 16 residues. V was clipped by 5 bases and J by 8 bases; unmatched bases: 12. The chain's CDR3 is CASSLITGGVGEKLFF. The CDR3 DNA is TGTGCCAGCAGCCTTATCACAGGGGGCGTCGGAGAAAAACTGTTTTTT.

The chain employs TRBV7-2 and TRBJ2-7; 7 nucleotides align to TRBD1. With 4 bases clipped from V and 1 base from J, the junction kept 7 bases outside the gene matches. CDR1 and CDR2 from the germline V gene are SGHTA and FQGNSA. The CDR3 is 15 amino acids. The CDR3 here is CASSYSTGISYEQYF. The DNA for the CDR3 is TGTGCCAGCAGCTATTCGACAGGGATTTCCTACGAGCAGTACTTC.

The gene calls are TRBV28 and TRBJ2-3; TRBD1 matches at 12 bases. The CDR3 runs to 16 residues. Per germline, CDR1 MDHEN and CDR2 SYDVKM. Trimming at V came to 2 bases and at J to 8 bases, leaving 8 bases not matched to a gene. The CDR3 spells CASSLEWDRGRSTQYF. DNA for the CDR3: TGTGCCAGCAGTTTAGAGTGGGACAGGGGGCGGAGTACGCAGTATTTT.

The rearrangement joins TRBV6-5 to TRBJ2-7; 8 nucleotides line up with TRBD2. The CDR3 consists of 13 residues. The trim removed 5 bases at V and 3 bases at J, leaving 3 bases unmatched. Germline V CDR1 and CDR2: MNHEY, SVGAGI. CDR3 loop: CASSETSVYEQYF. DNA for the CDR3: TGTGCCAGCAGTGAGACTAGCGTCTACGAGCAGTACTTC.

The rearrangement uses TRBV30 and TRBJ2-5; 8 nucleotides match TRBD2. Losses at the gene ends were 2 bases for V and 4 bases for J; bases not matched to a gene: 21. The length of the CDR3 is 19 residues. The germline CDR1 and CDR2 sequences are GTSNPN and SVGIG (reference sequence). The CDR3 nucleotides read TGTGCCTGGAGTCAAGCGGGACTAGGGTACCAAGCGGTGCGAGAGACCCAGTACTTC. The encoded protein is CAWSQAGLGYQAVRETQYF.

J is TRBJ2-4 and V is TRBV7-2, with TRBD1 identical over 10 bases. V gave up 5 bases and J gave up 5 bases; unmatched junction bases: 9. The CDR3 length is 16 residues. The germline V gene encodes CDR1 SGHTA and CDR2 FQGNSA. CDR3 residues: CASSPTGGAGQNIQYF. CDR3 in DNA: TGTGCCAGCAGCCCGACAGGGGGCGCAGGTCAAAACATTCAGTACTTC.